This T cell receptor (beta chain) was sequenced for a study of blood T cell repertoires in COVID-19. There are 15 residues in the CDR3. Germline CDR1 reads LNHDA; CDR2 reads SQIVND (reference sequence). V dropped 4 bases and J dropped 4; count of bases not matched to a gene: 7. Sequencing was performed with immunoSEQ multiplex PCR; in TCRdb, only in-frame clones are kept and a portion is missing. The table shows a few hundred thousand clones, with 85% to 90% occurring only once. The source is a woman between 45 and 65 years old with acute COVID-19. The sample taken for sequencing was PBMCs or T cells enriched from blood (not recorded which). The chain links TRBV19 to TRBJ2-3, with TRBD1 matching 8 bases. This CDR3 reads CASSTGTGYSDTQYF. CDR3 in DNA: TGTGCCAGTAGTACCGGGACAGGATATTCAGATACGCAGTATTTT.